The TCR beta chain described here comes from a study of post-analysis software for immune sequencing data. Overall study findings and caveats: In patients, TRBV5-6, TRBV5-1 and TRBV20-1 belonged to several TRBV segments found more frequently than in controls. Same-batch preparations were strongly co-clustered by F measure.

Built from TCR beta cDNA, the libraries had unique molecular identifiers in them. Input amounts of about 0.85 to 10 million T cells were used. These gave roughly 0.5 million cDNA molecules, so each molecule approximated one T cell. Each CDR3 protein is one row after TCRdb ran MiXCR on the PCR reads. The sample records fewer than 850,000 distinct CDR3 sequences, roughly 30% being singletons. Regarding this clonotype: No antigen is known for it.

Germline CDR1 is LGHDT and CDR2 is YNNKEL (reference sequence). V lost 1 base and J 1 base, leaving 12 bases between the germline ends. The CDR3 extends over 16 amino acids. The receptor's source is a girl aged 5 to 17 with multiple sclerosis. Sequencing input: blood. V and J are TRBV3-1 and TRBJ2-3; unclear D gene. This CDR3 reads CASSQGLPDRTDTQYF. The CDR3 DNA reads TGTGCCAGCAGCCAAGGCCTTCCGGACCGCACAGATACGCAGTATTTT.